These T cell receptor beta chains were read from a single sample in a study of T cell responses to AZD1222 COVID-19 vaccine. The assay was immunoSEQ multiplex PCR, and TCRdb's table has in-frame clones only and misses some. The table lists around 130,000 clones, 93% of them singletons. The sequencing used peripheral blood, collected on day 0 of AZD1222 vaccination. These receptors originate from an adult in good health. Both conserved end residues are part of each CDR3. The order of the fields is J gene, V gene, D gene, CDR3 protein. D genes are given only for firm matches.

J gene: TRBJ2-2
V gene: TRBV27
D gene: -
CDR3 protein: CASSSHDRNTGELFF

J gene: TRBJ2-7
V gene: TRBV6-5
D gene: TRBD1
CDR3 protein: CASSNRGTYEQYF

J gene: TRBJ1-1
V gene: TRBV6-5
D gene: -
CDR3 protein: CASTVPGTTEAFF

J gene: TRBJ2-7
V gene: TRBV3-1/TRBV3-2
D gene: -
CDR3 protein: CASSQDRVGYEQYF

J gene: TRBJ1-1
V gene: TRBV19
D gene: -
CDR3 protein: CASSIVGTNTEAFF

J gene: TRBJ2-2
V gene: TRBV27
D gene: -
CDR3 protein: CATEHSSGDIGELFF

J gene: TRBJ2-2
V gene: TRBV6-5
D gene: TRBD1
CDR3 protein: CASSYTDRVKPGELFF

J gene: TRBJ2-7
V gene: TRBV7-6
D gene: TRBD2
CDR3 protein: CASSLGAGGNRYEQYF

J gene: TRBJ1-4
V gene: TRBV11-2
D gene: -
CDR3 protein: CASSLDSPGEREKLFF

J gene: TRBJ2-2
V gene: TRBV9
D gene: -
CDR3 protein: CASTRGPSTGELFF

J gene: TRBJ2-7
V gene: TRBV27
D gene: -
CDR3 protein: CASSSSGAYEQYF

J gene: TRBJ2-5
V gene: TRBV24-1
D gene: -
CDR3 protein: CATSDGPDSKETQYF

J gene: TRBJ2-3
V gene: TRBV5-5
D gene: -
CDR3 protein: CASRVGVTDTQYF

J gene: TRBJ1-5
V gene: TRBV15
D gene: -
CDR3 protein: CATSRGPGQSNQPQHF

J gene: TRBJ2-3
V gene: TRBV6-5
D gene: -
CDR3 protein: CASSYRTGTDTQYF

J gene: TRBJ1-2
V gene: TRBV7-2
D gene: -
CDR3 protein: CASSPDQLDGYTF

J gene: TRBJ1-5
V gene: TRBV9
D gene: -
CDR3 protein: CASSGNGRYSNQPQHF

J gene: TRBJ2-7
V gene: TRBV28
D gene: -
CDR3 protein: CASGVKGYEQYF